Each of the 32 T cell receptor beta chains below was sequenced from the same sample in a study of regulatory T cells in long-lasting Graves disease. Regarding time point: newly diagnosed GD, antithyroid drugs for less than 3 months. Preparation of the TCR library used RNA extracted from PBMCs. Relying on iRepertoire HTBI primers and Arm-PCR of CDR3 regions, the team built TCR beta libraries. TCRdb re-called the multiplex PCR reads through MiXCR, storing one row per CDR3 protein. The sample lists 500,000 to 700,000 distinct CDR3 sequences; about 16% were seen once. This same sample was also part of a study on T cells in Graves' hyperthyroidism and ophthalmopathy.

The input for sequencing was peripheral blood mononuclear cells (PBMCs), taken at new diagnosis, from a patient treated with antithyroid drugs. Receptor source: a woman aged 25 to 39 with Graves disease.

Many counts were recorded for this clonotype. The genes are TRBV20-1 and TRBJ2-7; TRBD1 agrees at 8 bases. V lost 4 bases, J lost 2 bases, and 10 bases stayed unmatched. This CDR3 is built from 15 residues. Germline CDR1 reads DFQATT; CDR2 reads SNEGSKA (reference sequence). CDR3 sequence reads: CSAKGQGVPTYEQYF. The CDR3 DNA follows: TGCAGTGCTAAAGGACAGGGAGTTCCAACCTACGAGCAGTACTTC.

This clonotype was counted at least ten times. The V call is TRBV12-3 or TRBV12-4, the J call TRBJ2-2; 10 bases are shared with TRBD2. The CDR3 consists of 16 residues. The V gene end was trimmed by 4 bases and the J gene end by 3 bases; junction bases not matched to a gene: 5. CDR3 region: CASSSLAGAHTGELFF. The CDR3 coding sequence is TGTGCCAGCAGTTCCCTAGCGGGAGCCCACACCGGGGAGCTGTTTTTT.

This clonotype was found a few times. This CDR3 reads CSVEAYTGTDGELFF. The CDR3 coding sequence is TGCAGCGTTGAAGCTTACACAGGGACGGACGGGGAGCTGTTTTTT. V and J are TRBV29-1 and TRBJ2-2; D may be TRBD1 (6 bases). The CDR3 sequence is 15 residues long. Germline CDR1 reads SQVTM; CDR2 reads ANQGSEA. Trimming pared 1 base from V and 7 bases from J, leaving 16 bases between.

The V call is TRBV28, the J call TRBJ1-6; weak D call: TRBD1 (5 bases). Germline CDR1 is MDHEN and CDR2 is SYDVKM. The V and J ends lost 6 bases and 7 bases respectively, with 19 bases between them. This CDR3 spans 16 amino acids. CDR3 DNA: TGTGCCAGCAGCCCGAACCTTGGGGGAGGCAATTCACCCCTCCACTTT. It specifies CASSPNLGGGNSPLHF.

This clonotype was counted at least ten times. The chain carries TRBV10-1 and TRBJ2-7; D perhaps matches TRBD1 (5 bases). Trimming removed 5 bases at V and 6 bases at J, with 14 bases between. Germline CDR1 reads WNHNN; CDR2 reads SYGVQD (reference sequence). CDR3 length equals 13 residues. The CDR3 loop reads CASSMWQGGEQYF. CDR3 bases: TGCGCCAGCAGTATGTGGCAGGGCGGCGAGCAGTACTTC.

This sequence joins TRBV6-1 and TRBJ2-7; TRBD2 agrees at 9 bases. Germline assignment: CDR1 MNHNS and CDR2 SASEGT. Trimming cost V 2 bases and J 1 base; bases outside gene matches: 21. CDR3 size: 21 residues. This CDR3 is CASSERVPGTSSSWRSYEQYF. The CDR3 DNA reads as TGTGCCAGCAGTGAAAGAGTCCCCGGGACTAGCTCGAGTTGGAGGTCCTACGAGCAGTACTTC.

The V gene is TRBV13, the J gene TRBJ2-1; 15 bases map to TRBD2. The CDR3 runs to 16 residues. After removal of 5 bases from V and 7 bases from J, the junction contained 6 bases not matched to a gene. The germline CDR1 and CDR2 sequences are PRHDT and FYEKMQ (reference sequence). CDR3 sequence reads: CASSQRTSGRGNEQFF. The CDR3 DNA reads as TGTGCCAGCAGCCAACGGACTAGCGGGAGGGGGAATGAGCAGTTCTTC.

Many counts were recorded for this clonotype. The J gene is TRBJ2-3, the V gene TRBV11-3; D gene ambiguous. The CDR3 is 13 residues long. CDR1 SGHNT and CDR2 YENEEA come from the germline V gene. Deletions cut 3 bases from V and 2 bases from J, with 6 bases between. CDR3 amino acids: CASSLKFTDTQYF. CDR3 coding DNA: TGTGCCAGCAGCTTGAAGTTCACAGATACGCAGTATTTT.

This clonotype was picked up many times. The rearrangement uses TRBV27 and TRBJ2-7, with 8 bases that match TRBD1. With V trimmed by 4 bases and J by 3 bases, 11 bases remained unmatched. The CDR3 length is 16 residues. Germline CDR1 and CDR2: MNHEY and SMNVEV (reference sequence). The CDR3, as DNA: TGTGCCAGCAGTTCTTCTTTCGGGACAGGTCTCTACGAGCAGTACTTC. This gives the protein CASSSSFGTGLYEQYF.

This clonotype was counted many times. In nucleotides, the CDR3 is TGTGCCAGCAGTTTCCTTAGCGGGAGCTCAGATACGCAGTATTTT. Amino acids: CASSFLSGSSDTQYF. The chain is built from TRBV28 and TRBJ2-3; 9 nucleotides align to TRBD2. The CDR3 extends over 15 amino acids. The V gene end was trimmed by 3 bases and the J gene end by 4 bases; junction bases not matched to a gene: 5. Germline V gene lookup returns CDR1 MDHEN and CDR2 SYDVKM.

This clonotype was detected many times. The chain has TRBV20-1 and TRBJ1-1, with unresolved D. The CDR3 is 8 residues long. V shed 6 bases and J shed 6 bases, with 2 bases lying between them. In germline, CDR1 is DFQATT, CDR2 SNEGSKA (reference sequence). CDR3 loop: CSASEAFF. The CDR3 coding sequence is TGCAGTGCATCTGAAGCTTTCTTT.

This clonotype was detected ten times or more. The rearrangement joins TRBV27 to TRBJ1-2; TRBD1 agrees at 7 bases. The germline CDR1 and CDR2 sequences are MNHEY and SMNVEV (reference sequence). The CDR3 loop spans 15 amino acids. J lost 8 bases, V lost 5 bases, and 14 bases had no gene match. CDR3 bases: TGTGCCAGCAGTCCTGCCGGGACAGCCAATGTGGGCTACACCTTC. It is translated as CASSPAGTANVGYTF.

J is TRBJ1-1 and V is TRBV19, with 9 bases that match TRBD1. V shed 8 bases, J shed 0 bases, and the junction held 7 bases outside the gene matches. The CDR3 runs 15 residues. Per germline, CDR1 LNHDA and CDR2 SQIVND (reference sequence). CDR3 nucleotide sequence: TGTGCCAGTTATCGGGGACAGGGTTTGAACACTGAAGCTTTCTTT. Amino acids: CASYRGQGLNTEAFF. Full variable domain (rest looked up from reference TRBV19 and TRBJ1-1): DGGITQSPKYLFRKEGQNVTLSCEQNLNHDAMYWYRQDPGQGLRLIYYSQIVNDFQKGDIAEGYSVSREKKESFPLTVTSAQKNPTAFYLCASYRGQGLNTEAFFGQGTRLTVV.

J is TRBJ2-2 and V is TRBV25-1; no clear D. Trimming took 6 bases from V and 3 from J, leaving 8 bases between them. CDR3 length equals 13 residues. The germline CDR1 and CDR2 sequences are MGHDK and SYGVNS. This CDR3 is CASRGLDTGELFF. Here the CDR3 DNA reads TGTGCCAGCAGGGGTCTTGACACCGGGGAGCTGTTTTTT.

This clonotype was recorded a few times. This chain connects TRBV4-2 to TRBJ2-1, with TRBD2 matching 7 bases. CDR1 is LGHNA and CDR2 is YNFKEQ in the germline V gene. This CDR3 is 14 amino acids long. Losses at the gene ends were 7 bases for V and 7 bases for J; bases not matched to a gene: 10. CDR3 sequence reads: CASTQGTGRNEQFF. The CDR3 DNA is TGTGCCAGCACCCAGGGCACCGGGAGGAATGAGCAGTTCTTC.

This clonotype has a count of ten or more. The chain combines TRBV30 with TRBJ1-1, with D possibly TRBD1 on 5 matching bases. This CDR3 is 13 amino acids long. Germline values: CDR1 GTSNPN, CDR2 SVGIG (reference sequence). Trimming took off 0 bases at V and 4 bases at J, with 9 bases between the two ends. CDR3 protein: CAWSVGRATEAFF. The CDR3 nucleotides read TGTGCCTGGAGTGTAGGCAGGGCCACTGAAGCTTTCTTT.

This clonotype was seen at least ten times. The chain couples TRBV2 to TRBJ2-7; a weak D match, TRBD1 (6 bases). The CDR3 is 12 amino acids. Germline CDR1 reads SNHLY; CDR2 reads FYNNEI. V lost 7 bases and J 2 bases, leaving 9 bases between the germline ends. The CDR3 reads CASIQGTYEQYF. CDR3 in DNA: TGTGCCAGCATACAGGGAACCTACGAGCAGTACTTC.

Only a few counts were recorded for this clonotype. The chain combines TRBV19 with TRBJ2-7, with D perhaps TRBD1 (6 bases). Looked up from germline, CDR1 is LNHDA and CDR2 is SQIVND (reference sequence). V lost 2 bases and J 5 bases, leaving 19 bases between the germline ends. The CDR3 is 16 residues long. This CDR3 is CASSIRSQGREDEQYF. The CDR3 DNA reads TGTGCCAGTAGTATACGCTCACAGGGAAGAGAGGACGAGCAGTACTTC.

This chain uses TRBV6-1 with TRBJ1-2; D unclear. This CDR3 region has 20 residues. Germline V lookup: CDR1 MNHNS, CDR2 SASEGT. Trimming cost V 7 bases and J 4 bases, with 34 bases left between them. The CDR3 protein is CASTKVPSSPLRAGIYGYTF. For the CDR3, the DNA is TGTGCCAGCACTAAAGTACCATCCTCCCCCCTCCGTGCCGGTATCTATGGCTACACCTTC.

The chain couples TRBV2 to TRBJ2-6; D may correspond to TRBD1 or TRBD2 (7 bases each). Looked up from germline, CDR1 is SNHLY and CDR2 is FYNNEI. V shed 2 bases and J shed 0 bases, with 20 bases lying between them. The CDR3 contains 20 residues. CDR3 coding DNA: TGTGCCAGCAGTGAATTGGCAGGGGGGGGACTCGGCTCTGGGGCCAACGTCCTGACTTTC. Amino acid sequence: CASSELAGGGLGSGANVLTF.

This clonotype showed up many times. Germline is not matched at one junction end, which may reflect a read error. V and J are TRBV3-1 and TRBJ1-5; D call uncertain. CDR1 and CDR2 (germline): LGHDT, YNNKEL (reference sequence). The CDR3 runs 12 residues. The CDR3 is CASNQGNQPQHF. In DNA form, the CDR3 reads TGTGCCAGCAACCAAGGCAATCAGCCCCAGCATTTT.

This clonotype was counted ten times or more. J is TRBJ1-1 and V is TRBV15; D gene uncertain. The V gene lost 0 bases and the J gene lost 0 bases, with 8 bases spanning the gap. Germline-derived CDR1 and CDR2 are LNHNV and YYDKDF (reference sequence). This CDR3 is built from 15 residues. Here the CDR3 reads CATSRDGEVNTEAFF. The CDR3 DNA sequence: TGTGCCACCAGCAGAGACGGGGAGGTGAACACTGAAGCTTTCTTT.

This clonotype was detected ten times or more. This sequence joins TRBV20-1 and TRBJ1-5, with D possibly TRBD1 on 6 matching bases. CDR1 is DFQATT and CDR2 is SNEGSKA in the germline V gene (reference sequence). The CDR3 runs to 15 residues. V dropped 1 base and J dropped 4 bases, with 14 bases sitting between them. The CDR3 reads CSARVGRGRNQPQHF. The CDR3 nucleotides are TGCAGTGCTAGAGTTGGCAGGGGTAGGAATCAGCCCCAGCATTTT.

This clonotype came up many times. A read error may produce the germline difference seen at one junction end. The chain uses TRBV24-1 and TRBJ2-2, with 11 bases lining up with TRBD2. The CDR3 totals 20 residues. Germline CDR1 KGHDR, CDR2 SFDVKD. The CDR3, as DNA: TGTGCCACCAGTGGTTTGTCCGGGACTAGCGGCCACGGGGGCACCGGGGAGCTGTTTTTT. Translation: CATSGLSGTSGHGGTGELFF.

This clonotype was detected many times. This chain links TRBV24-1 with TRBJ2-3, with TRBD2 as a possible D gene (6 bases). This CDR3 has 17 residues. Trimming removed 2 bases from V and 0 bases from J, with 14 bases in between. Per germline, CDR1 KGHDR and CDR2 SFDVKD. The CDR3 DNA follows: TGTGCCACCAGTGATTGGGACTTCGAGGGGAGCACAGATACGCAGTATTTT. Residues: CATSDWDFEGSTDTQYF.

There are a few counts of this clonotype. The chain combines TRBV12-5 with TRBJ2-7; 9 nucleotides line up with TRBD1. CDR1 LGHNT and CDR2 FRNRAP come from the germline V gene. The CDR3 totals 12 residues. Germline trimming cut 6 bases from V and 12 bases from J; bases unmatched to any gene: 9. The DNA for the CDR3 is TGTGCTAGTGGAGACCGGGGGGACAGGGTGTACTTC. Its protein product is CASGDRGDRVYF. The variable domain in full, with the rest retrieved from reference TRBV12-5 and TRBJ2-7, is DARVTQTPRHKVTEMGQEVTMRCQPILGHNTVFWYRQTMMQGLELLAYFRNRAPLDDSGMPKDRFSAEMPDATLATLKIQPSEPRDSAVYFCASGDRGDRVYFGPGTRLTVT.

This clonotype was found many times. The V gene is TRBV3-1, the J gene TRBJ2-3; TRBD2 agrees at 12 bases. Germline V CDR1 and CDR2: LGHDT, YNNKEL (reference sequence). The CDR3 length is 17 residues. V shed 0 bases, J shed 6 bases, and the junction held 7 bases outside the gene matches. For the CDR3, the DNA is TGTGCCAGCAGCCAAGACCCTAGCGGGAGGGTCGGGGATACGCAGTATTTT. It specifies CASSQDPSGRVGDTQYF.

This clonotype was observed many times. The chain carries TRBV7-8 and TRBJ2-2; D is possibly TRBD1 (6 bases). CDR3 length equals 13 residues. V was pared by 4 bases and J by 7 bases, with 10 bases between. Germline-derived CDR1 and CDR2 are SGHVS and FQNEAQ. The DNA of the CDR3 is TGTGCCAGCAGCTCGGGACACTTCGGGGAGCTGTTTTTT. It is translated as CASSSGHFGELFF.

The chain joins TRBV7-2 to TRBJ2-2; no reliable D call. V shed 5 bases and J shed 3 bases, with 10 bases lying between them. Germline CDR1 SGHTA, CDR2 FQGNSA. This CDR3 region has 14 residues. This CDR3 reads CASSHTRHTGELFF. The DNA of the CDR3 is TGTGCCAGCAGCCACACAAGGCACACCGGGGAGCTGTTTTTT.

The chain carries TRBV27 and TRBJ2-3, with TRBD2 matching over 11 bases. The CDR3 consists of 15 residues. The V gene's germline CDR1 is MNHEY and CDR2 SMNVEV (reference sequence). Unmatched junction bases numbered 4, after V lost 6 bases and J lost 2 bases. The chain's CDR3 is CASRRLAGYTDTQYF. The CDR3 DNA follows: TGTGCCAGCAGACGACTAGCGGGGTACACAGATACGCAGTATTTT.

This clonotype has a count of ten or more. The rearrangement uses TRBV5-1 and TRBJ2-1; the D gene is possibly TRBD2 (5 bases). The length of the CDR3 is 15 residues. CDR1 is SGHRS and CDR2 is YFSETQ in the germline V gene. V lost 5 bases and J 8 bases, leaving 20 bases between the germline ends. CDR3 in DNA: TGCGCCAGCAGACTCGGGATAATTGAGGGCCATGAGCAGTTCTTC. Its translation is CASRLGIIEGHEQFF.

This clonotype was picked up many times. At one end, the junction sequence differs from germline, possibly due to a read error. This chain links TRBV18 with TRBJ1-5, with a tentative D call TRBD1 (6 bases). The CDR3 runs to 13 residues. Per the germline V gene, CDR1 is KGHSH and CDR2 is LQKENI. The CDR3 nucleotides are TGTGCCAGCAGCCCACAGGGCTATCAACCCCAGCATTTT. Amino acid sequence: CASSPQGYQPQHF. The whole variable domain, filled in from reference TRBV18 and TRBJ1-5, reads NAGVMQNPRHLVRRRGQEARLRCSPMKGHSHVYWYRQLPEEGLKFMVYLQKENIIDESGMPKERFSAEFPKEGPSILRIQQVVRGDSAAYFCASSPQGYQPQHFGDGTRLSIL.